Presented here are 13 T cell receptor beta chains from one specimen sequenced in a study of OX40 agonist ivuxolimab in advanced cancers. TCRdb keeps only in-frame clones here, not all; method: immunoSEQ multiplex PCR. The sample lists 35,000 to 45,000 clones, approximately 80% seen once, with 20% to 25% in the top ten. This material consisted of CD4+ or CD8+ T cells sorted from blood, taken in a trial of the OX40 agonist ivuxolimab. These receptors were obtained from an adult with an advanced solid tumor such as melanoma, head and neck, liver or kidney cancer.

In its sample, this clone was seen once. This chain links TRBV7-8 with TRBJ1-2; 8 nucleotides match TRBD1. Trimming at V came to 5 bases and at J to 8 bases, leaving 7 bases not matched to a gene. Germline V gives CDR1 SGHVS, CDR2 FQNEAQ. This CDR3 region has 13 residues. This chain's CDR3 is CASSPRTGPGYTF. The CDR3 DNA reads TGTGCCAGCAGCCCTAGGACAGGGCCCGGCTACACCTTC.

V usage is TRBV9 and J usage is TRBJ2-3, with a weak D call TRBD2 (5 bases). This CDR3 comprises 14 residues. The V end was cut by 4 bases, the J end by 4 bases, with 13 bases between. Per germline, CDR1 SGDLS and CDR2 YYNGEE. The CDR3 reads CASSPGRGPDTQYF. CDR3 coding DNA: TGTGCCAGCAGCCCCGGTCGGGGTCCAGATACGCAGTATTTT.

This clone has a single count. The CDR3 DNA follows: TGTGCCAGTAGTATTCAGGCCGCAACTAATGAAAAACTGTTTTTT. Translating it yields CASSIQAATNEKLFF. The chain is built from TRBV19 and TRBJ1-4; no definite D call. This CDR3 is built from 15 residues. Germline CDR1 reads LNHDA; CDR2 reads SQIVND (reference sequence). Trimming left V 3 bases short and J 0 bases short, with 8 bases between.

The rearrangement links TRBV6-5 to TRBJ2-5; 11 nucleotides align to TRBD2. Germline V gene data show CDR1 as MNHEY and CDR2 as SVGAGI. CDR3 size: 16 residues. Germline trimming cut 0 bases from V and 3 bases from J; bases unmatched to any gene: 3. This CDR3 reads CASSYSASGGKETQYF. CDR3 nucleotide sequence: TGTGCCAGCAGTTACTCGGCTAGCGGGGGGAAAGAGACCCAGTACTTC.

This chain joins TRBV19 and TRBJ2-2, with 10 bases fitting TRBD1. Germline V lookup: CDR1 LNHDA, CDR2 SQIVND (reference sequence). The CDR3 is 16 amino acids. Trimming cost V 6 bases and J 6 bases; bases outside gene matches: 10. This CDR3 reads CASSHRDRGLSGELFF. CDR3 nucleotide sequence: TGTGCCAGTAGCCACCGGGACAGGGGTCTTTCCGGGGAGCTGTTTTTT.

The chain joins TRBV6-5 to TRBJ2-5, with 9 bases identical to TRBD1. V lost 6 bases and J lost 13; bases outside the gene matches: 15. Germline CDR1 MNHEY, CDR2 SVGAGI. CDR3 length: 14 amino acids. The CDR3 reads CASSPVRLQGALYF. The DNA for the CDR3 is TGTGCCAGCAGCCCTGTTCGCCTACAGGGGGCCCTGTACTTC.

The rearrangement uses TRBV19 and TRBJ2-5; D is unclear. CDR3 length equals 15 residues. V shed 0 bases and J shed 1 base, with 9 bases lying between them. Germline assignment: CDR1 LNHDA and CDR2 SQIVND (reference sequence). CDR3 nucleotides: TGTGCCAGTAGTATAGATTTCAGGACCCAAGAGACCCAGTACTTC. This codes for CASSIDFRTQETQYF. The complete variable domain, with remaining parts taken from reference TRBV19 and TRBJ2-5, reads DGGITQSPKYLFRKEGQNVTLSCEQNLNHDAMYWYRQDPGQGLRLIYYSQIVNDFQKGDIAEGYSVSREKKESFPLTVTSAQKNPTAFYLCASSIDFRTQETQYFGPGTRLLVL.

This sequence joins TRBV15 and TRBJ2-3; 7 nucleotides match TRBD2. From germline, CDR1 is LNHNV and CDR2 YYDKDF (reference sequence). The trim removed 3 bases at V and 4 bases at J, leaving 1 base unmatched. The CDR3 length is 13 residues. CDR3 region: CATSRGGADTQYF. The CDR3, as DNA: TGTGCCACCAGCAGGGGGGGGGCAGATACGCAGTATTTT.

The chain recombines TRBV18 with TRBJ2-3, with unresolved D. Germline assignment: CDR1 KGHSH and CDR2 LQKENI. V was pared by 1 base and J by 2 bases, with 7 bases between. CDR3 size: 14 residues. CDR3 in DNA: TGTGCCAGCTCACCACGGGCGAACACAGATACGCAGTATTTT. It encodes CASSPRANTDTQYF. Drawing the rest from reference TRBV18 and TRBJ2-3, the complete variable domain is NAGVMQNPRHLVRRRGQEARLRCSPMKGHSHVYWYRQLPEEGLKFMVYLQKENIIDESGMPKERFSAEFPKEGPSILRIQQVVRGDSAAYFCASSPRANTDTQYFGPGTRLTVL.

CDR3: CASSLGIGPDTQYF. The CDR3 DNA reads as TGTGCCAGCTCACTGGGAATCGGACCAGATACGCAGTATTTT. The rearrangement links TRBV18 to TRBJ2-3; D gene ambiguous. The germline V gene encodes CDR1 KGHSH and CDR2 LQKENI. Trimming removed 4 bases at V and 4 bases at J, with 12 bases between. The CDR3 covers 14 residues.

This clone occurred a few times. The CDR3 DNA follows: TGTGCCAGCAGTTACTCAGCTAGGCGGGAGACCCAGTACTTC. Amino acids: CASSYSARRETQYF. The chain joins TRBV6-5 to TRBJ2-5; no reliable D call. The V and J ends lost 0 bases and 5 bases respectively, with 10 bases between them. In germline, CDR1 is MNHEY, CDR2 SVGAGI. This CDR3 is 14 amino acids long.

This chain uses TRBV4-1 with TRBJ2-4, with TRBD2 matching over 8 bases. The CDR3 totals 17 residues. The V and J ends lost 4 bases and 6 bases, in that order; junction bases with no gene match: 14. Germline V CDR1 and CDR2: MGHRA, YSYEKL. The CDR3 region is CASSPKLAAMGGNIQYF. The CDR3 bases are TGCGCCAGCAGCCCGAAACTAGCGGCCATGGGCGGAAACATTCAGTACTTC.

The chain uses TRBV7-8 and TRBJ2-1, with D possibly TRBD2 on 5 matching bases. Germline assignment: CDR1 SGHVS and CDR2 FQNEAQ. Trimming removed 3 bases from V and 9 bases from J, with 9 bases in between. CDR3 length: 12 amino acids. CDR3 region: CASSLGVTEQFF. In nucleotides, the CDR3 is TGTGCCAGCAGCTTGGGAGTCACTGAGCAGTTCTTC.